This T cell receptor beta chain is from a study of PD-L1 blockade in urothelial cancer. Study-wide background: Patients, treated from about 2014 onward, received atezolizumab 1,200 mg intravenously every 3 weeks. Blood samples had a median of approximately 150,000 T cells. Patients with male sex and bladder-origin urothelial cancer accounted for about nine tenths of the roughly 29 enrolled.

The CDR3 has 15 residues. V gave up 7 bases and J gave up 0 bases, with 13 bases separating them. Per the germline V gene, CDR1 is MNHEY and CDR2 is SVGAGI. General study findings and limits: For durable-benefit patients, tumor-associated blood clones expanded more at 3 weeks.

Clones were sequenced by immunoSEQ multiplex PCR, and TCRdb holds only the in-frame ones, with some missing. The profile shows 71,000 or so clones, approximately 88% of them singletons. In regard to this clone: As yet, its antigen is unknown.

The chain is built from TRBV6-5 and TRBJ1-3; no definite D call. This clonotype was obtained from a man in his fifties or sixties with urothelial cancer. The specimen comprised PBMCs, sampled around atezolizumab (anti-PD-L1) treatment. CDR3 DNA sequence: TGTGCCAGCATGGCAGGCCCTCTCTCTGGAAACACCATATATTTT. This gives the protein CASMAGPLSGNTIYF.